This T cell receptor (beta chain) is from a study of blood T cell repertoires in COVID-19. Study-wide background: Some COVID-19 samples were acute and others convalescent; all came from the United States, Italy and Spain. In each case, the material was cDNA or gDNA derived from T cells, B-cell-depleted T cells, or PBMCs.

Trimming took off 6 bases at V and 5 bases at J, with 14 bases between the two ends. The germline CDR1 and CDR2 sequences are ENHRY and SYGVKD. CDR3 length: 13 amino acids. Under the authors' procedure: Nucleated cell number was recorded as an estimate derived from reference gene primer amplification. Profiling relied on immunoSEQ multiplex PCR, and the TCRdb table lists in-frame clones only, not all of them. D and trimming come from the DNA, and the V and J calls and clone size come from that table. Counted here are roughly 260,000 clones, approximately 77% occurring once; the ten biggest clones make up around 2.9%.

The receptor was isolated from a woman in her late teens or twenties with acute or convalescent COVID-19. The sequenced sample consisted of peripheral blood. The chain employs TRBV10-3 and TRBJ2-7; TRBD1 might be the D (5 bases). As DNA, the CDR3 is TGTGCCATCAGGGTCCAAGGGGCCAACGAGCAGTACTTC. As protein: CAIRVQGANEQYF.